The clone carrying this TCR beta chain has a handful of counts. The sample originates from a study of identical twins. TCRdb analysed the 5' RACE reads with MiXCR anew, one entry per CDR3 protein. The sample lists hundreds of thousands of distinct CDR3 sequences, approximately 18% seen once, with around 13% in the top ten. J lost 5 bases, V lost 6 bases, and 11 bases had no gene match. This CDR3 is 15 amino acids long. The sample was also reused in another study, on T cells expressing NK-cell markers. Per that paper: The same clonotypes also predominated in the CD3+CD56-NKG2C+ fraction of several donors.

The material sequenced was PBMCs. The origin of this receptor is a young woman in good health. The chain joins TRBV12-3 or TRBV12-4 to TRBJ1-1; 8 nucleotides match TRBD1. CDR3 region: CASSGRTGKGTEAFF. The CDR3 DNA follows: TGTGCCAGCAGCGGGCGGACAGGGAAGGGTACTGAAGCTTTCTTT.